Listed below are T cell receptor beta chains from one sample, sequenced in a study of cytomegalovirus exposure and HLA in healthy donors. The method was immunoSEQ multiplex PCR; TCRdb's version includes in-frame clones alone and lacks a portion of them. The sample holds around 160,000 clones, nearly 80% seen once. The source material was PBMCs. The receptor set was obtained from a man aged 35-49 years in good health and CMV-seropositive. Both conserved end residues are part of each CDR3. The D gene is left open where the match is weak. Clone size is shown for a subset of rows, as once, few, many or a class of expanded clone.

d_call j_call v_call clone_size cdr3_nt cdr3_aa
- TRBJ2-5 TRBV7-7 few TGTGCCAGCAGCTTTAAGGGGGGGTTAGAGACCCAGTACTTC CASSFKGGLETQYF
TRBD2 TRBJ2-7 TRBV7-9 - TGTGCCAGCAGCTTAGCTAACCTAGCGGGAGGCGAGCAGTACTTC CASSLANLAGGEQYF
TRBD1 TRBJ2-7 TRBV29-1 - TGCAGCGTTGTAAGCGGGACAGGGGACTACGAGCAGTACTTC CSVVSGTGDYEQYF
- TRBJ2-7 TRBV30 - TGTGCCTGGGGGGGACTCCGTTCAGTTTTGCACGAGCAGTACTTC CAWGGLRSVLHEQYF
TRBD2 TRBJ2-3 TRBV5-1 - TGCGCCAGCAGTACTGGTCTAGCGGGAGCGGGCACAGATACGCAGTATTTT CASSTGLAGAGTDTQYF
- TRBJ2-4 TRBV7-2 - TGTGCCAGCAGCTCTGCCCGGGTAAACATTCAGTACTTC CASSSARVNIQYF
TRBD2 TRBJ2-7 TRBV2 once TGTGCCAGCAAGACCCGGACTTCCGGACTAGTGGGGTTAGAGCAGTACTTC CASKTRTSGLVGLEQYF
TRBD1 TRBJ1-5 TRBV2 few TGTGCCAGCACATCAGGGGGCGCAGGCAATCAGCCCCAGCATTTT CASTSGGAGNQPQHF
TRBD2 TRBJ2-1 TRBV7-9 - TGTGCCAGCAGCTTAGTAGCGGGAGACAATGAGCAGTTCTTC CASSLVAGDNEQFF
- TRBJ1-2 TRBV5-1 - TGCGCCAGCACCCCTAATATAGCTAACTATGGCTACACCTTC CASTPNIANYGYTF
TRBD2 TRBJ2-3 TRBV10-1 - TGCGCCAGCAGTAGACTAGCGGGAGAATTAGATACGCAGTATTTT CASSRLAGELDTQYF
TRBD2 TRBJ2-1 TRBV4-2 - TGTGCCAGCAGCCAAGATGGAGGACTAGCGGGGACCAATGAGCAGTTCTTC CASSQDGGLAGTNEQFF
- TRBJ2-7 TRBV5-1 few TGCGCCAGCAGCTTGGCCAATTTGAGGAACGAGCAGTACTTC CASSLANLRNEQYF
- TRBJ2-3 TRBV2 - TGTGCCAGCAAGTCCAGGAGCGGGACAGATACGCAGTATTTT CASKSRSGTDTQYF
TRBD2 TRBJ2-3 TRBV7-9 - TGTGCCAGCAGCTCAACAAGCGGGGAGGGCCCAGATACGCAGTATTTT CASSSTSGEGPDTQYF